This entry concerns a single T cell receptor beta chain. Its antigen is as yet unknown. MiXCR, applied by TCRdb to the RT-PCR reads, yields one record per CDR3 protein. The sample contains 860,000 or so distinct CDR3 sequences, 21% of which appear only once. This specimen belongs to a study of response to subunit inactivated influenza vaccine. General observations from the study: Each seasonal flu vaccination may recruit only limited new T cells, authors suggested.

This CDR3 has 16 residues. Per the germline V gene, CDR1 is MNHEY and CDR2 is SMNVEV (reference sequence). The V and J ends lost 6 bases and 0 bases, in that order; junction bases with no gene match: 5. Sequencing was performed on PBMCs from blood, taken 5 to 6 days after vaccination. The chain links TRBV27 to TRBJ2-7; TRBD2 matches 13 bases. The source of this sequence is a man in his fifties or sixties who received an inactivated influenza vaccine. The CDR3 bases are TGTGCCAGCAGCGCTGGGACTAGCGGGATCTCCTACGAGCAGTACTTC. As protein: CASSAGTSGISYEQYF.